One TCR beta chain is described in this entry. This sample was taken from a study of cytomegalovirus exposure and HLA in healthy donors. Study background: Most donors, just over 80% of over 300 genotyped, fell in the Caucasian-associated ancestry cluster.

The CDR3 extends over 13 amino acids. Trimming cost V 6 bases and J 5 bases; bases outside gene matches: 2. Looked up from germline, CDR1 is LNHDA and CDR2 is SQIVND (reference sequence). Amplification used 60 Vbeta primers and 13 Jbeta primers. Sequencing was performed with immunoSEQ multiplex PCR; in TCRdb, only in-frame clones are kept and a portion is missing. The table has 40,000 to 55,000 clones, 60% to 70% seen once. The source is a man aged 60 to 69 in good health and CMV-seropositive. The rearrangement links TRBV19 to TRBJ2-1, with 9 positions matching TRBD2. Sequencing was performed on PBMCs. The CDR3 here is CASRGLAHNEQFF. CDR3 in DNA: TGTGCCAGTAGGGGACTAGCCCACAATGAGCAGTTCTTC.